This is a list of T cell receptor beta chains from one sample in a study of blood T cells in healthy people across ages. MiXCR, run by TCRdb on the 5' RACE reads, gives a single entry per CDR3 protein. This sample has about 280,000 distinct CDR3 sequences, with roughly 29% found just once. Material: blood. These receptors originate from a woman in her seventies in good health. CDR3s include the opening cysteine and the closing phenylalanine or tryptophan. D genes are given only for firm matches. Clone size is not always given. Where it is, it says once, few, many or a class for expanded clones.

V	D	length	size	J	DNA	CDR3
TRBV12-3/TRBV12-4	-	15	few	TRBJ2-1	TGTGCCAGCAGTGGGGCTTCGGGGACCTACAATGAGCAGTTCTTC	CASSGASGTYNEQFF
TRBV2	TRBD1	16	-	TRBJ1-5	TGTGCCAGCAGTGGCGGACAGGACCACCGACAGATGGCCCAGCATTTT	CASSGGQDHRQMAQHF
TRBV6-2/TRBV6-3	-	14	-	TRBJ1-1	TGTGCCAGCAGCCTTGACAACATAAACACTGAAGCTTTCTTT	CASSLDNINTEAFF
TRBV29-1	-	11	few	TRBJ2-3	TGCAGCGGATGGTCGACTAGTACGCAGTATTTT	CSGWSTSTQYF
TRBV6-1	TRBD1	15	-	TRBJ1-3	TGTGCCAGCAGTCCCGACAGGGTCACTGGAAACACCATATATTTT	CASSPDRVTGNTIYF
TRBV12-3/TRBV12-4	TRBD1	13	-	TRBJ1-1	TGTGCCAGCAGTGGGGACAGGGTCACTGAAGCTTTCTTT	CASSGDRVTEAFF
TRBV5-5	-	15	many	TRBJ2-1	TGTGCCAGCAGCTTGGATCGAGGGCCCACCGGTGAGCAGTTCTTC	CASSLDRGPTGEQFF
TRBV4-2	TRBD1	18	-	TRBJ2-2	TGTGCCAGCAGCCAATCGGGGACAGGGGACCCGAACACCGGGGAGCTGTTTTTT	CASSQSGTGDPNTGELFF
TRBV7-9	TRBD2	14	few	TRBJ2-7	TGTGCCAGCAGCTCGATAGCGGGGGCCTACGAGCAGTACTTC	CASSSIAGAYEQYF
TRBV15	TRBD1	16	many	TRBJ2-2	TGTGCCACCAGCAGGTCCGGGACAGGGACCACCGGGGAGCTGTTTTTT	CATSRSGTGTTGELFF
TRBV20-1	-	13	-	TRBJ1-1	TGCAGTGCCCTGCGCACCCTGATAGGGGAAGCTTTCTTT	CSALRTLIGEAFF
TRBV29-1	-	12	-	TRBJ1-2	TGCAGCGGGGATTGGGGCGGCTATGGCTACACCTTC	CSGDWGGYGYTF
TRBV6-1	-	15	-	TRBJ2-6	TGTGCCAGCGGCCCAGCCGGGGTTGGGGCCAACGTCCTGACTTTC	CASGPAGVGANVLTF
TRBV5-6	-	15	-	TRBJ2-4	TGTGCCAGCAGCCAACGGCTCCGTGGCAAAAACATTCAGTACTTC	CASSQRLRGKNIQYF
TRBV5-1	TRBD2	14	many	TRBJ2-2	TGCGCCAGCAGTTCGGGACTAGTAGCCGGGGAGCTGTTTTTT	CASSSGLVAGELFF
TRBV5-5	-	13	-	TRBJ2-5	TGTGCCAGCAGCTTGTGGTTAGGGGAGACCCAGTACTTC	CASSLWLGETQYF
TRBV7-2	-	14	-	TRBJ2-3	TGTGCCAGCAGCCGCCTAAACCCCCCAGATACGCAGTATTTT	CASSRLNPPDTQYF
TRBV20-1	-	16	-	TRBJ2-7	TGCAGTGCTACCGAAATGCGACGTAGCGAGGCCCTCGAGCAGTACTTC	CSATEMRRSEALEQYF
TRBV20-1	-	15	-	TRBJ1-1	TGCAGTGCTTTTACTACCGGGACTGCGAACACTGAAGCTTTCTTT	CSAFTTGTANTEAFF
TRBV20-1	TRBD2	15	few	TRBJ2-4	TGCAGTGCTGCTCCAAGTACGGGAGGCAAAAACATTCAGTACTTC	CSAAPSTGGKNIQYF
TRBV6-1	-	12	many	TRBJ1-3	TGTGCCAGCAGTGCATCTGGAAACACCATATATTTT	CASSASGNTIYF
TRBV20-1	TRBD1	14	few	TRBJ1-2	TGCAGTGCTCTCGGACAGGCGGGGGACATTGGCTACACCTTC	CSALGQAGDIGYTF
TRBV19	TRBD2	18	-	TRBJ2-1	TGTGCCAGTAGTATAGCCACTAGCGGGCTTAGCTCCTACAATGAGCAGTTCTTC	CASSIATSGLSSYNEQFF
TRBV10-3	-	16	-	TRBJ1-5	TGTGCCATCAGTGAGTCTGGGCAGGTTGGCAATCAGCCCCAGCATTTT	CAISESGQVGNQPQHF
TRBV11-2	-	15	-	TRBJ1-1	TGTGCCAGCAGCTTAGGAGGTCACATGAACACTGAAGCTTTCTTT	CASSLGGHMNTEAFF
TRBV7-6	TRBD2	14	few	TRBJ2-7	TGTGCCAGCAGCCAGACTAGCGGGGGATACGAGCAGTACTTC	CASSQTSGGYEQYF
TRBV29-1	-	14	few	TRBJ1-3	TGCAGCGTTGCCGGGCTAACCGGTGGAAACACCATATATTTT	CSVAGLTGGNTIYF
TRBV7-9	TRBD1	13	few	TRBJ2-5	TGTGCCAGCAGAGTAGGGGGCGAAGAGACCCAGTACTTC	CASRVGGEETQYF
TRBV29-1	-	12	-	TRBJ1-1	TGCAGCGTTGAAGGGTCGGGGACTGAAGCTTTCTTT	CSVEGSGTEAFF
TRBV28	-	15	few	TRBJ1-2	TGTGCCACCCTCATAACCTCAGGGCGAAGCTATGGCTACACCTTC	CATLITSGRSYGYTF
TRBV7-9	-	15	-	TRBJ2-1	TGTGCCAGCAGCTTAGCGGGGAGGCCCCAGGGAGAGCAGTTCTTC	CASSLAGRPQGEQFF
TRBV20-1	TRBD1	14	-	TRBJ1-1	TGCAGTGCTGATGCGGGACAGTCGAACACTGAAGCTTTCTTT	CSADAGQSNTEAFF
TRBV28	-	15	few	TRBJ2-3	TGTGCCAGCAGCTCAGCGGGTTCTAGCACAGATACGCAGTATTTT	CASSSAGSSTDTQYF
TRBV2	-	15	-	TRBJ2-1	TGTGCCAGCAGTGTCCGGGGTAAAGGTTACAATGAGCAGTTCTTC	CASSVRGKGYNEQFF
TRBV28	-	14	-	TRBJ1-2	TGTGCCAGCACCTCTCCGAGGGGTTGGAATGGCTACACCTTC	CASTSPRGWNGYTF
TRBV27	TRBD1	14	-	TRBJ1-6	TGTGCCAGCAGAGGACAGGGCTATAATTCACCCCTCCACTTT	CASRGQGYNSPLHF
TRBV6-6	TRBD1	15	few	TRBJ2-2	TGTGCCAGCGGTTTCGACAGGGCGAACACCGGGGAGCTGTTTTTT	CASGFDRANTGELFF
TRBV19	TRBD1	16	-	TRBJ1-3	TGTGCCAGTACCCCGGGGACAGTTCTCTCTGGAAACACCATATATTTT	CASTPGTVLSGNTIYF
TRBV28	-	16	-	TRBJ1-4	TGTGCCAGCAGCCGCCCCCCGGGGGGGAGGGATGAAAAACTGTTTTTT	CASSRPPGGRDEKLFF
TRBV6-1	-	12	many	TRBJ1-2	TGTGCCAGCAGTGGCAGATTGGGTGGCTACACCTTC	CASSGRLGGYTF
TRBV6-5	-	15	-	TRBJ2-7	TGTGCCAGCAGGCGGGACCTGACCGACACCTACGAGCAGTACTTC	CASRRDLTDTYEQYF
TRBV5-1	-	15	few	TRBJ2-1	TGCGCCAGCAGCTCGGGGGCTAGCGGAGCGAATGAGCAGTTCTTC	CASSSGASGANEQFF
TRBV6-2/TRBV6-3	-	13	-	TRBJ1-6	TGTGCCAGCAGCTGGTTGAGGAGCTCACCCCTCCACTTT	CASSWLRSSPLHF
TRBV7-2	-	14	few	TRBJ2-4	TGTGCCAGCACAGAAGGGGTGGCCAAAAACATTCAGTACTTC	CASTEGVAKNIQYF
TRBV7-2	-	15	-	TRBJ1-4	TGTGCCAGCAGCTTACGGGGGCGGTCTAATGAAAAACTGTTTTTT	CASSLRGRSNEKLFF
TRBV11-1	TRBD1	21	-	TRBJ2-1	TGTGCCAGCAGTAATCAGCAGGGGCGAGCCACCACAGGGGTAATGAACAATGAGCAGTTCTTC	CASSNQQGRATTGVMNNEQFF
TRBV7-7	-	15	few	TRBJ2-1	TGTGCTAGCAGCTTTGGGGGTGACAACTACAATGAGCAGTTCTTC	CASSFGGDNYNEQFF
TRBV29-1	TRBD2	13	-	TRBJ2-3	TGCAGCGACAGACTAGCGGGAGGGGACACGCAGTATTTT	CSDRLAGGDTQYF
TRBV5-1	TRBD2	15	-	TRBJ2-5	TGCGCCAGCAGTTTGAACCTGGGGGGGGGAGAGGCCCAGTACTTC	CASSLNLGGGEAQYF
TRBV20-1	TRBD2	14	-	TRBJ2-1	TGCAGTGCTAAAGGACTAGCGGGATCCAATGAGCAGTTCTTC	CSAKGLAGSNEQFF